This T cell receptor (beta chain) emerged from a study of cytomegalovirus exposure and HLA in healthy donors. Study results and caveats: Rare TCR sequences predominated, though certain public TCRs were found in many donors.

Measured with immunoSEQ multiplex PCR; TCRdb has only the in-frame clones, and not every one. The table lists more than 80,000 clones, about 85% of them singletons. As for this clone: Its antigen is unidentified.

The germline V and J ends were trimmed by 5 bases and 0 bases, with 16 bases remaining between them. This CDR3 comprises 16 residues. Germline CDR1 is SEHNR and CDR2 is FQNEAQ (reference sequence). The clonotype was recovered from a woman between 18 and 29 years old in good health and CMV-seropositive. The chain is built from TRBV7-9 and TRBJ2-5; weak D call: TRBD1 (6 bases). Specimen: PBMCs. The CDR3 loop is CASSRGTDRYQETQYF. For the CDR3, the DNA is TGTGCCAGCAGCCGGGGTACAGACAGGTACCAAGAGACCCAGTACTTC.